This note documents a single T cell receptor (beta chain) sequence. Its antigen is undetermined. V was pared by 1 base and J by 9 bases, with 12 bases of the junction left unmatched. This CDR3 is 17 amino acids long. In germline, CDR1 is SGHTA, CDR2 FQGNSA. The data derive from a study of cytomegalovirus exposure and HLA in healthy donors. Study in general: A preliminary data release comprised roughly 80 million unique TCRs obtained from HLA-typed donors.

PCR amplification relied on 60 Vbeta primers (plus 13 Jbeta primers). Profiled with immunoSEQ multiplex PCR; TCRdb holds only in-frame clones, not every one. This sample carries about 130,000 clones, about four fifths of them seen once, and the ten largest clones take approximately 13%. Study-level results: A later analysis reportedly found that, within productive TCRs, an Asian-associated ancestry cluster had fewer N-insertions than the mean observed across the roughly 730 donors. The authors listed 164 TCR beta chains as cytomegalovirus-associated.

This chain uses TRBV7-2 with TRBJ2-1, with TRBD2 matching over 10 bases. Sequenced input: PBMCs. This receptor was obtained from a woman aged 55-69 years in good health and CMV-seropositive. CDR3 protein: CASSLDIAGGRRSEQFF. The CDR3 bases are TGTGCCAGCAGCTTAGACATAGCGGGAGGTCGTCGGAGTGAGCAGTTCTTC.